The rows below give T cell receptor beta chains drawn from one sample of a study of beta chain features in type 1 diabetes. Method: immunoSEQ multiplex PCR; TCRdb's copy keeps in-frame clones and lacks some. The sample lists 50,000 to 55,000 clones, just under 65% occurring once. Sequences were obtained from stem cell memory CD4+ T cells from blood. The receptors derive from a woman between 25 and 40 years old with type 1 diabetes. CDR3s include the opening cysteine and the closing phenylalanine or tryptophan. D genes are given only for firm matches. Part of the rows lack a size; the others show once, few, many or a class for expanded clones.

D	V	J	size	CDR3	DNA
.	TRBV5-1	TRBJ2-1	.	CASSHNQGNEQFF	TGCGCCAGCAGCCACAACCAGGGCAATGAGCAGTTCTTC
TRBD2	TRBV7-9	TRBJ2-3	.	CASSPRAGAPPDTQYF	TGTGCCAGCAGCCCCAGGGCGGGAGCCCCCCCAGATACGCAGTATTTT
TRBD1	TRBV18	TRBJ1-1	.	CASSPTTGIEAFF	TGTGCCAGCTCACCCACGACAGGGATTGAAGCTTTCTTT
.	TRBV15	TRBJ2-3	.	CATSRDRGATQYF	TGTGCCACCAGCAGAGATCGCGGGGCTACGCAGTATTTT
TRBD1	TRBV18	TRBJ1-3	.	CASSPLGQSGNTIYF	TGTGCCAGCTCACCTTTGGGACAGTCTGGAAACACCATATATTTT
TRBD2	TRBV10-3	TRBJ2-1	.	CAISETSGRNQRSYNEQFF	TGTGCCATCAGTGAAACTAGCGGGAGAAATCAGAGGTCCTACAATGAGCAGTTCTTC
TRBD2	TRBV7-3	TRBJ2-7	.	CASSTGLAGDSGHEQYF	TGTGCCAGCAGCACCGGACTAGCGGGAGATTCGGGCCACGAGCAGTACTTC
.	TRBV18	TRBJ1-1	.	CASSPLRDRNTEAFF	TGTGCCAGCTCACCTCTGAGAGACAGGAACACTGAAGCTTTCTTT
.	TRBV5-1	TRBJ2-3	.	CASSLGQDTDTQYF	TGCGCCAGCAGCTTGGGACAGGATACAGATACGCAGTATTTT
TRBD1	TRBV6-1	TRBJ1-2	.	CASSEGGQLGRGYTF	TGTGCCAGCAGTGAAGGGGGACAGTTGGGGAGAGGCTACACCTTC
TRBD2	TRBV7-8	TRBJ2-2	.	CASSLVGSSGNTGELFF	TGTGCCAGCAGCTTAGTAGGATCTAGCGGGAACACCGGGGAGCTGTTTTTT
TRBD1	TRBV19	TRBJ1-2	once	CASLGQQIYGYTF	TGTGCCAGTTTGGGACAGCAGATCTATGGCTACACCTTC
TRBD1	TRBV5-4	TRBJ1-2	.	CASSLVNRGEYGYTF	TGTGCCAGCAGCTTGGTCAACAGGGGAGAATATGGCTACACCTTC
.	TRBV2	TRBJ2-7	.	CASSSQGGVWYEQYF	TGTGCCAGCAGTTCCCAGGGGGGCGTATGGTACGAGCAGTACTTC
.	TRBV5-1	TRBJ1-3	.	CASSLGTAGNTIYF	TGCGCCAGCAGCTTGGGGACAGCAGGAAACACCATATATTTT
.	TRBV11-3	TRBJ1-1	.	CASSLATGWNTEAFF	TGTGCCAGCAGCCTCGCCACGGGGTGGAACACTGAAGCTTTCTTT
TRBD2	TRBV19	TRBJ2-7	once	CASSSGLAGGTQYF	TGTGCCAGTAGTTCCGGACTAGCGGGAGGAACCCAGTACTTC
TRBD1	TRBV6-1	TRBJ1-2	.	CASRAGQGGGYTF	TGTGCCAGCAGGGCTGGACAGGGCGGGGGCTACACCTTC
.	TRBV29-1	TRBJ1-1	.	CSAKTGDAEAFF	TGCAGCGCTAAAACGGGGGACGCTGAAGCTTTCTTT
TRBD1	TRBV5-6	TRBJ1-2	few	CASSSTDRGYGYTF	TGTGCCAGCAGCTCTACGGACAGGGGCTATGGCTACACCTTC
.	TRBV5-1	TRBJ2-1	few	CASSLSYNEQFF	TGCGCCAGCAGCCTCTCCTACAATGAGCAGTTCTTC
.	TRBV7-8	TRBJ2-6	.	CASSDSSPGANVLTF	TGTGCCAGCAGCGATAGTAGTCCCGGGGCCAACGTCCTGACTTTC
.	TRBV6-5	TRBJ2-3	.	CASSYSGLSTDTQYF	TGTGCCAGCAGTTACTCGGGCTTAAGCACAGATACGCAGTATTTT
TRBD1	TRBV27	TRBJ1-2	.	CASSRGTGGGYGYTF	TGTGCCAGCAGCCGCGGGACAGGGGGCGGCTATGGCTACACCTTC
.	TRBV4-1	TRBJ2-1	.	CASSPTTYDEQFF	TGCGCCAGCAGCCCCACGACTTACGATGAGCAGTTCTTC